The entry below gives a single TCR beta chain sequence along with its context. Its target antigen remains unknown. One base away there is no much larger clone; base qualities are not given. The data belong to a study of shared T cell receptors in the human thymus listed by TCRdb under 2021. In the study overall: The study examined how self-reactive, shared T-cell receptor alpha chains are generated in the human thymus.

Taken from cysteine to phenylalanine, the CDR3 has 11 residues. CDR3 DNA only is kept here, 33 bases in frame from base 1. V is clipped by 7 bases and J by 6 bases, and the sequence between their germline boundaries is 8 bases long. CDR1 and CDR2 are read off the germline V gene as SGDLS and YYNGEE. The library was obtained by the immunoSEQ multiplex PCR assay. In TCRdb, the immuneACCESS table is reduced to in-frame sequences with V and J assigned. These tables do not hold every clone; where another copy was compared, an unresolved V gene accounts for under half, and the others remain unexplained. In all, the sample holds about 380,000 clones, and roughly 94% of those were seen once. The ten largest clones take up approximately 0.02% of the sample.

This TCR was sampled from a human donor. Sample: thymocytes. The sequence is built from TRBV9 and TRBJ2-1; the D call is tentative, TRBD1 or TRBD2, as each matches 6 bases. The CDR3 protein is CASGGGNEQFF. The nucleotides are TGTGCCAGCGGAGGGGGCAATGAGCAGTTCTTC.